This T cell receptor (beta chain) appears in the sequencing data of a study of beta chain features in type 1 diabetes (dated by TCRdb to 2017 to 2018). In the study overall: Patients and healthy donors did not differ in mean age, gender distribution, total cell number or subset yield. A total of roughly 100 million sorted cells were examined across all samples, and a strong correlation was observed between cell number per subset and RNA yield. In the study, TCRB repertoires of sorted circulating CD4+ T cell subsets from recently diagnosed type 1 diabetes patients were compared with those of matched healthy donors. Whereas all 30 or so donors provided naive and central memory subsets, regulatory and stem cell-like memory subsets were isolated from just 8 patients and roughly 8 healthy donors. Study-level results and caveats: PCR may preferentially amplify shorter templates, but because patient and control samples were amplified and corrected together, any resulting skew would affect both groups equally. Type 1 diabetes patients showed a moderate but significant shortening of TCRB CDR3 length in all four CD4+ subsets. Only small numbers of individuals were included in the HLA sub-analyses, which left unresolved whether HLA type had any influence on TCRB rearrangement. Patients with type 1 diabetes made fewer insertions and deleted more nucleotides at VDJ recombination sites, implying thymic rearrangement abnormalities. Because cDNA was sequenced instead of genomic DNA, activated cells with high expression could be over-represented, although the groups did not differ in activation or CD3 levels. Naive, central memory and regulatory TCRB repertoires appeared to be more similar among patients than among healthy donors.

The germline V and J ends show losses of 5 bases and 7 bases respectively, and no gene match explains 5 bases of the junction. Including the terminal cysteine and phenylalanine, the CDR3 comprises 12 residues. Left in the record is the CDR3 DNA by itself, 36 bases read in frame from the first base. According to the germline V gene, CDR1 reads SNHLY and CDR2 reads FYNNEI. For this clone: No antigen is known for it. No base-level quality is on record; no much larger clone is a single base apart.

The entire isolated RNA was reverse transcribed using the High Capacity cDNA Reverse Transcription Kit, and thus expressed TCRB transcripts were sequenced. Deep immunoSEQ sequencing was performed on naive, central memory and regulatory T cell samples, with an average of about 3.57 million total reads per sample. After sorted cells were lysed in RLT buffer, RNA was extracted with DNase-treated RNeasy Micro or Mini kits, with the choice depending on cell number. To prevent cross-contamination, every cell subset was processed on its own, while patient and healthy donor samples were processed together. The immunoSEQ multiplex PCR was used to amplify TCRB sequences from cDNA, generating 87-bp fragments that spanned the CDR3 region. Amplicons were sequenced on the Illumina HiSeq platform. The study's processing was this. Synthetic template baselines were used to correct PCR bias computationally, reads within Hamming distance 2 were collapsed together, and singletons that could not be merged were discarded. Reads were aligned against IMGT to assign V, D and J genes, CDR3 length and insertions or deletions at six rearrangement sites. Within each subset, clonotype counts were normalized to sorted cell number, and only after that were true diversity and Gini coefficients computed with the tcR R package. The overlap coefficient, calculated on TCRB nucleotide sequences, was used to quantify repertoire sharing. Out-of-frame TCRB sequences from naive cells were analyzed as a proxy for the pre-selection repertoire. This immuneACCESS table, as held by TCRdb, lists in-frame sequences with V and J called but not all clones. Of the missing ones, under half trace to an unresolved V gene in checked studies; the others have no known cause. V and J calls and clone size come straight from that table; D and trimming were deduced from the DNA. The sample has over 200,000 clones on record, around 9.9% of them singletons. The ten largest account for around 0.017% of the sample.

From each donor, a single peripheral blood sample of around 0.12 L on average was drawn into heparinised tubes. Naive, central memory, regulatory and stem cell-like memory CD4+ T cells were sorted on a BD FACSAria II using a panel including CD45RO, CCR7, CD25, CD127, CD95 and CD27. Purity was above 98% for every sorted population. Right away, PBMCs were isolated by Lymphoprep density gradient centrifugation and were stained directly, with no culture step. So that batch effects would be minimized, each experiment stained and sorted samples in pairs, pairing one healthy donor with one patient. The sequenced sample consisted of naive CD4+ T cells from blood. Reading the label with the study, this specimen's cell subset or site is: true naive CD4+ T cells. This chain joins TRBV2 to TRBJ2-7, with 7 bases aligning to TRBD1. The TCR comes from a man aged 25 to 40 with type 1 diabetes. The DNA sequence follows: TGTGCCAGCAGTCTACAGGGGTGGGAGCAGTACTTC. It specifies CASSLQGWEQYF. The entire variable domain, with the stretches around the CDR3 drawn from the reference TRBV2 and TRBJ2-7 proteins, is EPEVTQTPSHQVTQMGQEVILRCVPISNHLYFYWYRQILGQKVEFLVSFYNNEISEKSEIFDDQFSVERPDGSNFTLKIRSTKLEDSAMYFCASSLQGWEQYFGPGTRLTVT.